This T cell receptor (beta chain) was recorded in a study of blood T cell repertoires in COVID-19. Original methodology: Estimation of nucleated cell counts relied on the amplification of reference gene primers. Assay used: immunoSEQ multiplex PCR; TCRdb lists only in-frame clones, some missing. V and J calls and clone size are as listed in that table; D and trimming were resolved from the DNA. Of about 260,000 clones detected, just under 90% appear once; the ten largest clones hold around 0.8%. Participants' reported clinical history set cohort assignment. The receptor was derived from a man aged 45-60 years who had been exposed to COVID-19. Sequencing input: PBMCs or T cells enriched from blood (not recorded which).

CDR3 DNA sequence: TGTGCCAGCAGCGTACAGGAACGCTCTGGAAACACCATATATTTT. It specifies CASSVQERSGNTIYF. The chain carries TRBV9 and TRBJ1-3; no clear D gene. The germline V and J ends were trimmed by 1 base and 0 bases, with 8 bases remaining between them. Germline V gene sequence: CDR1 SGDLS, CDR2 YYNGEE. The CDR3 extends over 15 amino acids.